This TCR beta chain emerged from a study of T cell responses to AZD1222 COVID-19 vaccine. On the study more broadly: Whether given at about 4 or about 12 weeks, second doses were pooled. The study, taken as a whole, reports: Clonal diversity was possibly underestimated, and white British individuals and females predominated among donors. Reportedly, nearly half of unique spike TCRs recognized epitopes outside B.1.351/B.1.1.7 mutations. Spike-specific TCR breadth and depth both grew after two AZD1222 doses.

Concerning this clone: Its antigen is not identified.

Trimming stripped 0 bases from V and 4 bases from J, with 10 bases between. The CDR3 sequence is 15 residues long. The germline gives CDR1 KGHSH, CDR2 LQKENI. Repertoires were generated with immunoSEQ multiplex PCR, while TCRdb's copy carries only in-frame clones and drops some. In the table there are roughly 150,000 clones, about 91% of which are singletons. Sequences were derived from peripheral blood, sampled on day 0 of AZD1222 vaccination. The rearrangement joins TRBV18 to TRBJ2-1; D is undetermined. This TCR derives from an adult in good health. In DNA, the CDR3 is TGTGCCAGCTCACCACCATCACTGGATTACAATGAGCAGTTCTTC. Protein sequence: CASSPPSLDYNEQFF.